This T cell receptor beta chain was found in a study of early T cells in non-severe SARS-CoV-2 infection. The CDR3 loop spans 15 amino acids. CDR1 MNHEY and CDR2 SMNVEV come from the germline V gene (reference sequence). Trimming cost V 3 bases and J 0 bases, with 9 bases left between them. This clonotype has only a few counts. TCRdb reprocessed the 5' RACE reads via MiXCR and lists one record per CDR3 protein. The table has tens of thousands of distinct CDR3 sequences, over 5% seen once; the top ten hold under 15%. The genes are TRBV27 and TRBJ2-1; unclear D gene. The source of this sequence is an adult who was a healthcare worker with PCR-confirmed SARS-CoV-2 infection or an uninfected control (not recorded which). Sequences were obtained from whole blood. The CDR3 is CASSFSMSSYNEQFF. The CDR3 DNA follows: TGTGCCAGCAGTTTTTCTATGAGCTCCTACAATGAGCAGTTCTTC.